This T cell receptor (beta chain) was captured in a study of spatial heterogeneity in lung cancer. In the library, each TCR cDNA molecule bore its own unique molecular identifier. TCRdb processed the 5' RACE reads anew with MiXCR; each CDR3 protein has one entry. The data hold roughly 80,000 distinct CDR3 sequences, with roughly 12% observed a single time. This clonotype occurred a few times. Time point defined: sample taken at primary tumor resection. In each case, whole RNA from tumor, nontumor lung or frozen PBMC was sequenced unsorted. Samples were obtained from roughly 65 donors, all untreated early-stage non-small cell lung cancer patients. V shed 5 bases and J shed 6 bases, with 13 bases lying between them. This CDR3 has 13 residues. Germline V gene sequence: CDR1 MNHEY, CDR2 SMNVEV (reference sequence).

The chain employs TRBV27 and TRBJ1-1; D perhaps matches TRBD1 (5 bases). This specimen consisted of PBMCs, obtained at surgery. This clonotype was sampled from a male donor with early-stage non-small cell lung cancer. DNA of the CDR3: TGTGCCAGCAGTGAAGTGATGGGGCCTGAAGCTTTCTTT. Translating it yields CASSEVMGPEAFF.